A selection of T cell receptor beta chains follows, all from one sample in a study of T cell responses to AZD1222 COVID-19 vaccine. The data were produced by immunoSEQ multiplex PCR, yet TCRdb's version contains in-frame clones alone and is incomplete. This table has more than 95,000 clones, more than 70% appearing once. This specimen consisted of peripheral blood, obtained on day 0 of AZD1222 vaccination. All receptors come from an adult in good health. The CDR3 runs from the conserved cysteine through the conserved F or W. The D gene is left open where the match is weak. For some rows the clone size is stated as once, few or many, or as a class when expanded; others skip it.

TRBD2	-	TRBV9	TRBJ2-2	CASGEASGIANTGELFF	TGTGCCAGCGGTGAGGCTAGCGGAATCGCGAACACCGGGGAGCTGTTTTTT
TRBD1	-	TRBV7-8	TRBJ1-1	CASSSPDRGNTEAFF	TGTGCCAGCAGCTCACCGGACAGGGGGAACACTGAAGCTTTCTTT
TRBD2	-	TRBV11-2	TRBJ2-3	CASSFRTSGRADTQYF	TGTGCCAGCAGCTTCCGGACTAGCGGGAGGGCAGATACGCAGTATTTT
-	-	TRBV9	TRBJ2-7	CASSVAVNTYEQYF	TGTGCCAGCAGCGTAGCGGTCAACACCTACGAGCAGTACTTC
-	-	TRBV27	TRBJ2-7	CASSLRADQYEQYF	TGTGCCAGCAGTTTAAGAGCGGACCAATACGAGCAGTACTTC
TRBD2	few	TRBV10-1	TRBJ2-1	CASSETSGNEFF	TGCGCCAGCAGTGAGACTAGCGGGAATGAGTTCTTC
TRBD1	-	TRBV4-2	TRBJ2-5	CASSPVGQQETQYF	TGTGCCAGCAGCCCAGTGGGACAGCAAGAGACCCAGTACTTC
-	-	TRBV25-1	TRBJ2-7	CASSGRAGNEQYF	TGTGCCAGCAGCGGTCGGGCGGGTAACGAGCAGTACTTC
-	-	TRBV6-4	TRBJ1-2	CASSQTTGDGYTF	TGTGCCAGCAGCCAGACGACAGGCGATGGCTACACCTTC
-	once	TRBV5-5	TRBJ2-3	CASSLIADSTDTQYF	TGTGCCAGCAGTCTTATAGCGGATAGCACAGATACGCAGTATTTT
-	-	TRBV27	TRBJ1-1	CASSFGRGDTEAFF	TGTGCCAGCAGTTTTGGAAGGGGCGACACTGAAGCTTTCTTT
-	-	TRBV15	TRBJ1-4	CATSRDPGFNEKLFF	TGTGCCACCAGCAGAGATCCGGGGTTCAATGAAAAACTGTTTTTT
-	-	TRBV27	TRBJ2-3	CASSLSLASTDTQYF	TGTGCCAGCAGTTTATCTCTAGCGTCGACAGATACGCAGTATTTT
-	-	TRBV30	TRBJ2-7	CAWSVLYGGYEQYF	TGTGCCTGGAGTGTCTTATATGGGGGGTACGAGCAGTACTTC
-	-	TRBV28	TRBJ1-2	CASRDGTLGGYTF	TGTGCCAGCAGGGATGGGACCCTGGGGGGCTACACCTTC